A selection of T cell receptor beta chains follows, all from one sample in a study of shared clonotypes between healthy human individuals. Repertoires were generated with immunoSEQ multiplex PCR, while TCRdb's copy carries only in-frame clones and drops some. The repertoire has some 1,400,000 clones, around 97% of them found once; the top ten carry roughly 1.2%. Sequencing was carried out using naive CD4+ T cells sorted from blood. These receptors were taken from a young man in good health. Both conserved end residues are part of each CDR3.

j_call	cdr3_length	v_call	cdr3_aa
TRBJ1-5	16	TRBV28	CASSSSSTGRGQPQHF
TRBJ1-2	14	TRBV7-9	CASSFDGQGAGYTF
TRBJ1-4	16	TRBV18	CASSAGTGGTNEKLFF
TRBJ1-3	18	TRBV12-5	CASGLVLSGQSLRNTIYF
TRBJ2-7	14	TRBV14	CASSQLTVSYEQYF
TRBJ2-7	14	TRBV5-1	CASSLASGAYEQYF
TRBJ1-2	16	TRBV5-4	CASSLGAQGPPYGYTF
TRBJ1-2	14	TRBV28	CASSNRGVVHGYTF
TRBJ2-1	15	TRBV14	CASSQGLAVYNEQFF
TRBJ2-7	16	TRBV19	CASSRVGTGNTVEQYF